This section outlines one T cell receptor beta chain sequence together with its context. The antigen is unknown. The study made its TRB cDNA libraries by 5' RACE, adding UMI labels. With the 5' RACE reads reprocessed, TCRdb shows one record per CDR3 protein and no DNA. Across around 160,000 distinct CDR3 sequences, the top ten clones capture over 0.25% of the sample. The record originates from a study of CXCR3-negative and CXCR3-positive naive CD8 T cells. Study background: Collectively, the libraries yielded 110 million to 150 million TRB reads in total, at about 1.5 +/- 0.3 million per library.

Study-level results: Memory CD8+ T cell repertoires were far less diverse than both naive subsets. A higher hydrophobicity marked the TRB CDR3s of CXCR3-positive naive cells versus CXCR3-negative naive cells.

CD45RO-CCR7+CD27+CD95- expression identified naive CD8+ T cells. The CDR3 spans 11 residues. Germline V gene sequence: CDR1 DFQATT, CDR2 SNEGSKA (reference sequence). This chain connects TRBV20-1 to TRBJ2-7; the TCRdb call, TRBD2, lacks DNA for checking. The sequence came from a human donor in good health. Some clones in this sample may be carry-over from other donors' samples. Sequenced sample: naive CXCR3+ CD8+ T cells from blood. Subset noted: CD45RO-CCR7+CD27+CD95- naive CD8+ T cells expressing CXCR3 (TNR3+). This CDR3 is CSAGVAGEQYF.